This is a list of T cell receptor beta chains from one sample in a study of CD8+ T cells in alopecia areata. Libraries were prepared by immunoSEQ multiplex PCR; TCRdb keeps only in-frame clonotypes and omits some of them. The data show around 200,000 clones, around half seen once. The material sequenced was CD8+ T cells sorted from blood, taken at week 24, from a patient treated with tofacitinib. These receptors all come from a human donor with alopecia areata. Both conserved end residues are part of each CDR3. The order of the fields is J gene, V gene, clone size, D gene, CDR3 protein, CDR3 DNA. The D gene is left open where the match is weak. Expanded clones are given a class, and other clones once, few, many or no size at all.

j_gene: TRBJ1-5
v_gene: TRBV27
abundance: -
d_gene: -
CDR3aa: CASSPDGLSQPQHF
CDR3nt: TGTGCCAGCAGCCCGGACGGACTCAGTCAGCCCCAGCATTTT

j_gene: TRBJ2-5
v_gene: TRBV7-8
abundance: -
d_gene: -
CDR3aa: CASSLTRAQETQYF
CDR3nt: TGTGCCAGCAGCTTAACCCGGGCCCAAGAGACCCAGTACTTC

j_gene: TRBJ2-1
v_gene: TRBV7-2
abundance: -
d_gene: TRBD1
CDR3aa: CASSLGSGGTNEQFF
CDR3nt: TGTGCCAGCAGCTTAGGATCAGGGGGCACGAATGAGCAGTTCTTC

j_gene: TRBJ1-3
v_gene: TRBV7-2
abundance: -
d_gene: -
CDR3aa: CASSLTWSGNTIYF
CDR3nt: TGTGCCAGCAGCTTAACATGGTCTGGAAACACCATATATTTT

j_gene: TRBJ1-1
v_gene: TRBV29-1
abundance: -
d_gene: TRBD1
CDR3aa: CSAQTGGARTEAFF
CDR3nt: TGCAGCGCCCAGACAGGGGGCGCAAGGACTGAAGCTTTCTTT

j_gene: TRBJ1-1
v_gene: TRBV20-1
abundance: -
d_gene: -
CDR3aa: CSGGENTEAFF
CDR3nt: TGCAGTGGGGGTGAGAACACTGAAGCTTTCTTT

j_gene: TRBJ2-7
v_gene: TRBV12-5
abundance: -
d_gene: -
CDR3aa: CASGFGPSPYYEQYF
CDR3nt: TGTGCTAGTGGTTTTGGACCCTCTCCGTACTACGAGCAGTACTTC

j_gene: TRBJ2-7
v_gene: TRBV5-6
abundance: -
d_gene: TRBD1
CDR3aa: CASSFGGTGTYEQYF
CDR3nt: TGTGCCAGCAGCTTTGGCGGGACAGGAACCTACGAGCAGTACTTC

j_gene: TRBJ2-7
v_gene: TRBV4-1
abundance: -
d_gene: -
CDR3aa: CASSQDWTVSYEQYF
CDR3nt: TGCGCCAGCAGCCAAGACTGGACAGTCTCCTACGAGCAGTACTTC

j_gene: TRBJ2-1
v_gene: TRBV7-9
abundance: -
d_gene: TRBD2
CDR3aa: CASRVRTSGGDAYNEQFF
CDR3nt: TGTGCCAGCAGAGTAAGGACTAGCGGGGGGGACGCCTACAATGAGCAGTTCTTC

j_gene: TRBJ1-1
v_gene: TRBV4-1
abundance: -
d_gene: -
CDR3aa: CASSQFRGTEAFF
CDR3nt: TGCGCCAGCAGCCAATTCAGGGGCACTGAAGCTTTCTTT

j_gene: TRBJ1-2
v_gene: TRBV2
abundance: -
d_gene: -
CDR3aa: CASTPQRANFNYGYTF
CDR3nt: TGTGCCAGCACCCCACAAAGGGCGAACTTTAACTATGGCTACACCTTC

j_gene: TRBJ2-5
v_gene: TRBV9
abundance: -
d_gene: TRBD1
CDR3aa: CASSVTGGRETQYF
CDR3nt: TGTGCCAGCAGCGTGACAGGGGGAAGGGAGACCCAGTACTTC

j_gene: TRBJ2-3
v_gene: TRBV14
abundance: few
d_gene: -
CDR3aa: CASSQEDRETITDTQYF
CDR3nt: TGTGCCAGCAGCCAAGAAGACAGAGAGACGATCACAGATACGCAGTATTTT

j_gene: TRBJ1-2
v_gene: TRBV9
abundance: -
d_gene: -
CDR3aa: CASSVGGGADGYTF
CDR3nt: TGTGCCAGCAGCGTAGGGGGTGGAGCGGATGGCTACACCTTC

j_gene: TRBJ2-7
v_gene: TRBV5-1
abundance: -
d_gene: TRBD1
CDR3aa: CASSPGQGGYEQYF
CDR3nt: TGCGCCAGCTCACCGGGACAGGGAGGCTACGAGCAGTACTTC

j_gene: TRBJ2-7
v_gene: TRBV7-8
abundance: few
d_gene: -
CDR3aa: CASSLSQRYEQYF
CDR3nt: TGTGCCAGCAGCTTGTCCCAGAGGTACGAGCAGTACTTC

j_gene: TRBJ1-4
v_gene: TRBV9
abundance: -
d_gene: -
CDR3aa: CASSVSGTDNEKLFF
CDR3nt: TGTGCCAGCAGCGTCTCCGGGACGGACAATGAAAAACTGTTTTTT

j_gene: TRBJ1-2
v_gene: TRBV30
abundance: -
d_gene: -
CDR3aa: CAWSGGAYGYTF
CDR3nt: TGTGCCTGGAGTGGCGGGGCCTATGGCTACACCTTC

j_gene: TRBJ1-5
v_gene: TRBV19
abundance: many
d_gene: -
CDR3aa: CASSHLEGVGNQPQHF
CDR3nt: TGTGCCAGTAGTCACCTGGAGGGCGTCGGCAATCAGCCCCAGCATTTT

j_gene: TRBJ2-2
v_gene: TRBV6-5
abundance: -
d_gene: -
CDR3aa: CASGVAGELFF
CDR3nt: TGTGCCAGCGGTGTGGCCGGGGAGCTGTTTTTT

j_gene: TRBJ2-7
v_gene: TRBV25-1
abundance: few
d_gene: TRBD1
CDR3aa: CASVRQGSYEQYF
CDR3nt: TGTGCCAGCGTACGACAGGGGTCCTACGAGCAGTACTTC

j_gene: TRBJ1-1
v_gene: TRBV5-6
abundance: -
d_gene: -
CDR3aa: CASSLGNEAFF
CDR3nt: TGTGCCAGTTCACTGGGAAATGAAGCTTTCTTT

j_gene: TRBJ2-5
v_gene: TRBV15
abundance: -
d_gene: -
CDR3aa: CATSRTRATETQYF
CDR3nt: TGTGCCACCAGCAGGACCAGGGCGACAGAGACCCAGTACTTC

j_gene: TRBJ1-2
v_gene: TRBV5-1
abundance: -
d_gene: TRBD1
CDR3aa: CASSLGQGAVGYGYTF
CDR3nt: TGCGCCAGCAGCCTCGGACAGGGGGCTGTAGGGTATGGCTACACCTTC

j_gene: TRBJ2-7
v_gene: TRBV2
abundance: few
d_gene: -
CDR3aa: CASRGGAYEQYF
CDR3nt: TGTGCCAGCAGAGGGGGGGCCTACGAGCAGTACTTC

j_gene: TRBJ1-2
v_gene: TRBV4-3
abundance: -
d_gene: TRBD1
CDR3aa: CASSQGQGIGYGYTF
CDR3nt: TGCGCCAGCAGCCAGGGACAGGGGATCGGCTATGGCTACACCTTC

j_gene: TRBJ1-1
v_gene: TRBV13
abundance: -
d_gene: -
CDR3aa: CASSLQEGNTEAFF
CDR3nt: TGTGCCAGCAGCTTACAGGAGGGGAACACTGAAGCTTTCTTT

j_gene: TRBJ1-1
v_gene: TRBV9
abundance: -
d_gene: TRBD1
CDR3aa: CASSVVRTGNTEAFF
CDR3nt: TGTGCCAGCAGCGTAGTTCGGACAGGGAACACTGAAGCTTTCTTT

j_gene: TRBJ1-3
v_gene: TRBV29-1
abundance: -
d_gene: -
CDR3aa: CSVVWRNTIYF
CDR3nt: TGCAGCGTTGTTTGGCGAAACACCATATATTTT

j_gene: TRBJ2-2
v_gene: TRBV29-1
abundance: -
d_gene: -
CDR3aa: CSVPAPGSSGELFF
CDR3nt: TGCAGCGTTCCCGCACCCGGTTCGTCCGGGGAGCTGTTTTTT

j_gene: TRBJ2-7
v_gene: TRBV4-3
abundance: -
d_gene: -
CDR3aa: CASSQGLRYEQYF
CDR3nt: TGCGCCAGCAGCCAAGGACTTCGGTACGAGCAGTACTTC

j_gene: TRBJ2-1
v_gene: TRBV5-6
abundance: -
d_gene: TRBD2
CDR3aa: CASSLSGGAYNEQFF
CDR3nt: TGTGCCAGCAGCCTTAGCGGGGGGGCGTACAATGAGCAGTTCTTC

j_gene: TRBJ1-1
v_gene: TRBV7-9
abundance: -
d_gene: -
CDR3aa: CASSPQGRAEAFF
CDR3nt: TGTGCCAGCAGCCCTCAGGGTAGGGCTGAAGCTTTCTTT

j_gene: TRBJ2-7
v_gene: TRBV10-2
abundance: -
d_gene: -
CDR3aa: CASSGPYEQYF
CDR3nt: TGCGCCAGCAGTGGGCCCTACGAGCAGTACTTC

j_gene: TRBJ2-7
v_gene: TRBV27
abundance: -
d_gene: TRBD2
CDR3aa: CASGSGGGYEQYF
CDR3nt: TGTGCCAGCGGATCGGGGGGGGGCTACGAGCAGTACTTC

j_gene: TRBJ1-2
v_gene: TRBV25-1
abundance: few
d_gene: -
CDR3aa: CASYFGGYGYTF
CDR3nt: TGTGCCAGCTACTTCGGTGGCTATGGCTACACCTTC

j_gene: TRBJ2-3
v_gene: TRBV4-3
abundance: -
d_gene: -
CDR3aa: CASSQEKTVRADTQYF
CDR3nt: TGCGCCAGCAGCCAAGAGAAGACAGTGAGGGCGGATACGCAGTATTTT

j_gene: TRBJ2-1
v_gene: TRBV27
abundance: -
d_gene: -
CDR3aa: CASSLSPEEQFF
CDR3nt: TGTGCCAGCAGTTTATCGCCGGAAGAGCAGTTCTTC

j_gene: TRBJ2-1
v_gene: TRBV29-1
abundance: few
d_gene: TRBD2
CDR3aa: CSAGGSSYNEQFF
CDR3nt: TGCAGCGCCGGCGGGAGCTCCTACAATGAGCAGTTCTTC

j_gene: TRBJ1-2
v_gene: TRBV29-1
abundance: -
d_gene: -
CDR3aa: CSAPTDGTYTF
CDR3nt: TGCAGCGCTCCTACGGATGGGACCTACACCTTC

j_gene: TRBJ1-2
v_gene: TRBV29-1
abundance: -
d_gene: -
CDR3aa: CSVEERDGDGYTF
CDR3nt: TGCAGCGTTGAAGAAAGGGACGGGGACGGCTACACCTTC

j_gene: TRBJ1-5
v_gene: TRBV7-8
abundance: few
d_gene: -
CDR3aa: CASSADQSLNQPQHF
CDR3nt: TGTGCCAGCAGCGCAGATCAGAGTCTCAATCAGCCCCAGCATTTT

j_gene: TRBJ1-1
v_gene: TRBV30
abundance: -
d_gene: -
CDR3aa: CAWSFRGTEAFF
CDR3nt: TGTGCCTGGAGTTTTAGGGGGACTGAAGCTTTCTTT

j_gene: TRBJ2-3
v_gene: TRBV7-6
abundance: once
d_gene: TRBD1
CDR3aa: CASSPRAGTVQRF
CDR3nt: TGTGCCAGCAGCCCGCGGGCAGGGACAGTCCAACGTTTT

j_gene: TRBJ1-2
v_gene: TRBV29-1
abundance: -
d_gene: TRBD1
CDR3aa: CSGRDRDGYTF
CDR3nt: TGCAGCGGACGGGACAGGGATGGCTACACCTTC

j_gene: TRBJ1-5
v_gene: TRBV27
abundance: -
d_gene: -
CDR3aa: CASSLGFHQPQHF
CDR3nt: TGTGCCAGCAGTTTAGGGTTTCATCAGCCCCAGCATTTT

j_gene: TRBJ2-2
v_gene: TRBV7-9
abundance: -
d_gene: -
CDR3aa: CASSPQTLSNTGELFF
CDR3nt: TGTGCCAGCAGCCCCCAGACACTGTCGAACACCGGGGAGCTGTTTTTT

j_gene: TRBJ1-6
v_gene: TRBV25-1
abundance: once
d_gene: TRBD1
CDR3aa: CASSEGQGISPLHF
CDR3nt: TGTGCCAGCAGTGAGGGACAGGGGATTTCACCCCTCCACTTT

j_gene: TRBJ2-1
v_gene: TRBV27
abundance: -
d_gene: TRBD1
CDR3aa: CASSLQGALHEQFF
CDR3nt: TGTGCCAGCAGTCTACAGGGGGCGCTTCATGAGCAGTTCTTC